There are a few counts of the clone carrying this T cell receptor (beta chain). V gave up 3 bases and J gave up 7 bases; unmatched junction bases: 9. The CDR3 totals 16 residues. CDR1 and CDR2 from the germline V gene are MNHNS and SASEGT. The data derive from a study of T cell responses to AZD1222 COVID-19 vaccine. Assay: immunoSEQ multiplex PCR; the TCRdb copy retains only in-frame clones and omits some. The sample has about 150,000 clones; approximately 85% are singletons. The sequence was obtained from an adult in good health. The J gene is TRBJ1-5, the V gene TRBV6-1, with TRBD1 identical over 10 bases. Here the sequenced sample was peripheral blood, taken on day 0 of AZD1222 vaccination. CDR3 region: CASSDLTGGAGQPQHF. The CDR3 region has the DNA TGTGCCAGCAGTGACCTGACAGGGGGCGCAGGGCAGCCCCAGCATTTT.